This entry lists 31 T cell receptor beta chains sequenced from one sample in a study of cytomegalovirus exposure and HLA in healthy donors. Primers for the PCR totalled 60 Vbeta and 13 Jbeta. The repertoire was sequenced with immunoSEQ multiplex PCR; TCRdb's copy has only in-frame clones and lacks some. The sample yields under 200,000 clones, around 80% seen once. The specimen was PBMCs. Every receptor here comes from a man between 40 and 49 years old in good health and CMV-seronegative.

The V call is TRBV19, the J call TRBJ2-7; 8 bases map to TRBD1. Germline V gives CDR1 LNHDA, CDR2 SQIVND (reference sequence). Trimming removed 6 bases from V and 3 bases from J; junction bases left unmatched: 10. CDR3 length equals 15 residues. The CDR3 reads CASRTGARADYEQYF. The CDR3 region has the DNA TGTGCCAGTAGGACAGGGGCGAGGGCAGACTACGAGCAGTACTTC.

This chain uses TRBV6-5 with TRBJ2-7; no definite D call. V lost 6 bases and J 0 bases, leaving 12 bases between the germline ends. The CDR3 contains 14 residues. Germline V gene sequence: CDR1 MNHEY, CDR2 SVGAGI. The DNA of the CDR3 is TGTGCCAGCAGCTCCTCCGGTCGCTCCTACGAGCAGTACTTC. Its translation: CASSSSGRSYEQYF.

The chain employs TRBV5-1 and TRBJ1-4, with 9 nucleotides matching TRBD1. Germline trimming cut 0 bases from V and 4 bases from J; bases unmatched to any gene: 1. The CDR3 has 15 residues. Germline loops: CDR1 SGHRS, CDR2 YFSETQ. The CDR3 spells CASSLGTGVNEKLFF. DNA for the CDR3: TGCGCCAGCAGCTTGGGGACAGGGGTTAATGAAAAACTGTTTTTT.

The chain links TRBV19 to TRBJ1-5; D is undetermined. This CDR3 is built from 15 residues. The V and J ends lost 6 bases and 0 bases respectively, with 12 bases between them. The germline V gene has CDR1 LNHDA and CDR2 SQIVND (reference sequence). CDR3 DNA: TGTGCCAGTAGACTTGAACAGATTAGCAATCAGCCCCAGCATTTT. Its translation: CASRLEQISNQPQHF.

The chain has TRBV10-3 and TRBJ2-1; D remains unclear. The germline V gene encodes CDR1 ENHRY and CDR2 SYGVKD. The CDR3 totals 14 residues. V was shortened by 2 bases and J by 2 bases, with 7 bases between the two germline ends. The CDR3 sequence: CAISEEAAYNEQFF. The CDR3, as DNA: TGTGCCATCAGTGAGGAGGCAGCCTACAATGAGCAGTTCTTC.

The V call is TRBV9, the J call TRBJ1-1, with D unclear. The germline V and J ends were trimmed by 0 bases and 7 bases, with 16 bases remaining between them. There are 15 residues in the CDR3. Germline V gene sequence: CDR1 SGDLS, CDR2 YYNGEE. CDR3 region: CASSVEPRGRYEAFF. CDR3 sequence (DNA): TGTGCCAGCAGCGTAGAGCCCCGCGGCCGGTATGAAGCTTTCTTT.

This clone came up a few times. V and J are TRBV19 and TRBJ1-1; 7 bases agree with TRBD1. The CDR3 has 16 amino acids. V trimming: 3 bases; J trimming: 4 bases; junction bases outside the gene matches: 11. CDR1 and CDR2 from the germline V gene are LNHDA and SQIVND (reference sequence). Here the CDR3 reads CASSIFDRVAGTEAFF. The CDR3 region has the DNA TGTGCCAGTAGTATTTTCGACAGGGTTGCTGGCACTGAAGCTTTCTTT.

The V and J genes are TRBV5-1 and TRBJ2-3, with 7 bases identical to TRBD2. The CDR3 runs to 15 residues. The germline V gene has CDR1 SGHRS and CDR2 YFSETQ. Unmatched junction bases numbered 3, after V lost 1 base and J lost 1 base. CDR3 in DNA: TGCGCCAGCAGCTTGCGTCTAGCGGGCACAGATACGCAGTATTTT. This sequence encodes CASSLRLAGTDTQYF.

This chain's CDR3 is CASSYSSEYNEQFF. In nucleotides, the CDR3 is TGTGCCAGCAGTTACTCTAGCGAATACAATGAGCAGTTCTTC. The chain recombines TRBV6-6 with TRBJ2-1, with D possibly being TRBD2 (5 bases). Germline V lookup: CDR1 MNHNY, CDR2 SVGAGI (reference sequence). The CDR3 is made up of 14 amino acids. The germline V and J ends were trimmed by 0 bases and 4 bases, with 7 bases remaining between them.

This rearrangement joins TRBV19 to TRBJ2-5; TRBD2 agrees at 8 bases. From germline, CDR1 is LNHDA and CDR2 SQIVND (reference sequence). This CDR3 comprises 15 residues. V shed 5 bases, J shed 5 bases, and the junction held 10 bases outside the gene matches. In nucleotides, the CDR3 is TGTGCCAGTAGTCTTGCGGGAGCGGGAGAGGAGACCCAGTACTTC. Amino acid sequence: CASSLAGAGEETQYF.

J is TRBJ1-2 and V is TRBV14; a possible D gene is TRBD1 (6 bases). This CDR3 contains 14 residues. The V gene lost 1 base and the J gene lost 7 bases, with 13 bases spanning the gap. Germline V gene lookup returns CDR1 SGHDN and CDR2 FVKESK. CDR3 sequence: CASSQGGRPSGYTF. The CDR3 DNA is TGTGCCAGCAGCCAAGGGGGGCGACCCTCTGGCTACACCTTC.

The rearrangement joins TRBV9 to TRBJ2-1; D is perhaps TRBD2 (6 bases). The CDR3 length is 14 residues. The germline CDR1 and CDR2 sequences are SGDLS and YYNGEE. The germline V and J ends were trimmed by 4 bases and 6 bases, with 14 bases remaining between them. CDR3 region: CASSPPGGFNEQFF. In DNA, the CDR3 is TGTGCCAGCAGCCCCCCTGGGGGGTTCAATGAGCAGTTCTTC.

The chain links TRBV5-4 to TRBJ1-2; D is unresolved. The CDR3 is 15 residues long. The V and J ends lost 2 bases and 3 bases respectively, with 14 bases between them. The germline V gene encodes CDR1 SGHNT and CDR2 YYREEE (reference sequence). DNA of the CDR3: TGTGCCAGCAGCTTAAATGGAGGGCGGGACTATGGCTACACCTTC. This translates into CASSLNGGRDYGYTF.

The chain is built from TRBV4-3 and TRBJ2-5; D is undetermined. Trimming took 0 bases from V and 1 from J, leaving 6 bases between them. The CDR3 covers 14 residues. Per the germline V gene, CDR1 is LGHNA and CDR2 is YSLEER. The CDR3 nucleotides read TGCGCCAGCAGCCAAGATCGGAGCCAAGAGACCCAGTACTTC. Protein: CASSQDRSQETQYF.

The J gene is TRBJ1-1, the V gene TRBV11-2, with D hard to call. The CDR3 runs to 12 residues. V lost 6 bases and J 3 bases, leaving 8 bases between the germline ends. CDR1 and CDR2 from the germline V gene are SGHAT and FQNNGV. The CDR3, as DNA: TGTGCCAGCAGACTAGGGTACACTGAAGCTTTCTTT. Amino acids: CASRLGYTEAFF. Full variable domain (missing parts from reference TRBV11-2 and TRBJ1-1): EAGVAQSPRYKIIEKRQSVAFWCNPISGHATLYWYQQILGQGPKLLIQFQNNGVVDDSQLPKDRFSAERLKGVDSTLKIQPAKLEDSAVYLCASRLGYTEAFFGQGTRLTVV.

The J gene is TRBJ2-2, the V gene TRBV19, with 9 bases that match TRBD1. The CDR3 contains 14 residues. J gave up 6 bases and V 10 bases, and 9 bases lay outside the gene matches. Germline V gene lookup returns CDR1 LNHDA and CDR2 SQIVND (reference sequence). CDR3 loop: CATVWDRVAGELFF. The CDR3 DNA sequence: TGTGCCACCGTTTGGGACAGGGTAGCCGGGGAGCTGTTTTTT. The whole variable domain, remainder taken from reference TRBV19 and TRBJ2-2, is DGGITQSPKYLFRKEGQNVTLSCEQNLNHDAMYWYRQDPGQGLRLIYYSQIVNDFQKGDIAEGYSVSREKKESFPLTVTSAQKNPTAFYLCATVWDRVAGELFFGEGSRLTVL.

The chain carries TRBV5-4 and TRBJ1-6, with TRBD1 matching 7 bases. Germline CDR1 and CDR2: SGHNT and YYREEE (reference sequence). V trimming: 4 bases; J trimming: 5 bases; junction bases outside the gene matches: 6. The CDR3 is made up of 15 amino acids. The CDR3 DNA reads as TGTGCCAGCAGCCCGACAGGGTTAAATAATTCACCCCTCCACTTT. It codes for CASSPTGLNNSPLHF.

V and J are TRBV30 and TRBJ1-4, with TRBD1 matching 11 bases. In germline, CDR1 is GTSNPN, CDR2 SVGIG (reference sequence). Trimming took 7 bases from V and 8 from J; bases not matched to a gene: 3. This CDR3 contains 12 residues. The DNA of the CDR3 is TGTGCCTTGGACAGGGGGCAGGAAAAACTGTTTTTT. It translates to CALDRGQEKLFF. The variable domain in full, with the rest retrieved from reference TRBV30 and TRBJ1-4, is SQTIHQWPATLVQPVGSPLSLECTVEGTSNPNLYWYRQAAGRGLQLLFYSVGIGQISSEVPQNLSASRPQDRQFILSSKKLLLSDSGFYLCALDRGQEKLFFGSGTQLSVL.

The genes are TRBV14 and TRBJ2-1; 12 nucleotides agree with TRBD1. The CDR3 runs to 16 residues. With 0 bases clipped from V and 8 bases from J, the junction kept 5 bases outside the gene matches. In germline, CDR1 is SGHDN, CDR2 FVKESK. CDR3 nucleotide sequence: TGTGCCAGCAGCCAAGATACGGGACAGGGGGCGGATGAGCAGTTCTTC. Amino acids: CASSQDTGQGADEQFF.

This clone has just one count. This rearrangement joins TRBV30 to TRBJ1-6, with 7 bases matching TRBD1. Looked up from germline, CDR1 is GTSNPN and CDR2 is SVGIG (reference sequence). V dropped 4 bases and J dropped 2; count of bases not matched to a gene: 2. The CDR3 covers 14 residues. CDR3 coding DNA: TGTGCCTGGACAGACAGGGCCTATAATTCACCCCTCCACTTT. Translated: CAWTDRAYNSPLHF. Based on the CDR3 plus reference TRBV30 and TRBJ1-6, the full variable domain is SQTIHQWPATLVQPVGSPLSLECTVEGTSNPNLYWYRQAAGRGLQLLFYSVGIGQISSEVPQNLSASRPQDRQFILSSKKLLLSDSGFYLCAWTDRAYNSPLHFGNGTRLTVT.

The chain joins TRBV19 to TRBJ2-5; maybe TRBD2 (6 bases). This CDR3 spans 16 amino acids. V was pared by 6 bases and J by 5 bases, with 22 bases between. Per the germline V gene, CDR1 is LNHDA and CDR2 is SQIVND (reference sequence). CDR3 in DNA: TGTGCCAGTAGCAACCGGCGGGACCGCGGGCGGGAGACCCAGTACTTC. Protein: CASSNRRDRGRETQYF.

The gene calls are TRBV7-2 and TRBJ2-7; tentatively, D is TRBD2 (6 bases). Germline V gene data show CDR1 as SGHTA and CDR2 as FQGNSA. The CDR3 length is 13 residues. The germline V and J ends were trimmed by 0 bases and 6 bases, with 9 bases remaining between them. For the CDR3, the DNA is TGTGCCAGCAGCTTAGCGCTCGGGGGCGAGCAGTACTTC. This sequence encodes CASSLALGGEQYF. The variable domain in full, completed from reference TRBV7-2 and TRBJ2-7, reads GAGVSQSPSNKVTEKGKDVELRCDPISGHTALYWYRQSLGQGLEFLIYFQGNSAPDKSGLPSDRFSAERTGGSVSTLTIQRTQQEDSAVYLCASSLALGGEQYFGPGTRLTVT.

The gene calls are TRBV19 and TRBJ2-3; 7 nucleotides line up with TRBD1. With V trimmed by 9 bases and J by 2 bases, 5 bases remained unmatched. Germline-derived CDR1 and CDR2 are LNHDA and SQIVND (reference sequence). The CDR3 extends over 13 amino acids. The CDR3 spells CASDREHTDTQYF. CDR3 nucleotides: TGTGCCAGCGACAGGGAACACACAGATACGCAGTATTTT.

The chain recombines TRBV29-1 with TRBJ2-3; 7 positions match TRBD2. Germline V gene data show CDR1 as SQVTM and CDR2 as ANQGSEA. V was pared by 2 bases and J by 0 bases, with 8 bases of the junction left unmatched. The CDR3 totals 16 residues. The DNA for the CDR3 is TGCAGCGTTGAATATGCTAGCGGTCCTAGCACAGATACGCAGTATTTT. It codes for CSVEYASGPSTDTQYF.

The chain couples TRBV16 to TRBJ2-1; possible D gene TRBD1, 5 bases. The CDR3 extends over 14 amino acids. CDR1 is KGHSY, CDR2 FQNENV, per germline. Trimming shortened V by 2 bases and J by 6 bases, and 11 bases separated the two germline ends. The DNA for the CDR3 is TGTGCCAGCAGCCAAATGGCCAGGGTCAATGAGCAGTTCTTC. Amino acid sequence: CASSQMARVNEQFF. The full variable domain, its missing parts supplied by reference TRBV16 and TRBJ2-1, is GEEVAQTPKHLVRGEGQKAKLYCAPIKGHSYVFWYQQVLKNEFKFLISFQNENVFDETGMPKERFSAKCLPNSPCSLEIQATKLEDSAVYFCASSQMARVNEQFFGPGTRLTVL.

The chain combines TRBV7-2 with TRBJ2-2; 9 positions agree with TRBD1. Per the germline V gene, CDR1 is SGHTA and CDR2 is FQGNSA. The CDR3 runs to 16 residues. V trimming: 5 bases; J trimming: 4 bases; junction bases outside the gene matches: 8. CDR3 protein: CASSPRDRVGTGELFF. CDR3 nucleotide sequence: TGTGCCAGCAGCCCTAGGGACAGGGTAGGCACCGGGGAGCTGTTTTTT.

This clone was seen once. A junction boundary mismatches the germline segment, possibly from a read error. The CDR3 nucleotides read TGTACCTGGAGTCTCGGGACAGGGCCGCATGGCTACACCTTC. It yields the protein CTWSLGTGPHGYTF. The V and J genes are TRBV30 and TRBJ1-2, with 9 bases lining up with TRBD1. CDR1 and CDR2 (germline): GTSNPN, SVGIG (reference sequence). The CDR3 is 14 residues long.

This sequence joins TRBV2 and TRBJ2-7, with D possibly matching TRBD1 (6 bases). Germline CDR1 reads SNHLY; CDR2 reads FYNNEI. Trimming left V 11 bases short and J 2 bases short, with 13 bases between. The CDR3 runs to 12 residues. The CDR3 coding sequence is TGTGCCCATGGACAGACCCCCTACGAGCAGTACTTC. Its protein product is CAHGQTPYEQYF.

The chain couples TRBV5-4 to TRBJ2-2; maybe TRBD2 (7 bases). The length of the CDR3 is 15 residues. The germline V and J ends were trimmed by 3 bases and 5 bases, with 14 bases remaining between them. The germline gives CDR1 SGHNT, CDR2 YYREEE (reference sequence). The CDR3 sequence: CASSSRGGPTGELFF. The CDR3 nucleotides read TGTGCCAGCAGCTCGAGGGGGGGGCCAACCGGGGAGCTGTTTTTT. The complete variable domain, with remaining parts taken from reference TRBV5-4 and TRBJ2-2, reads ETGVTQSPTHLIKTRGQQVTLRCSSQSGHNTVSWYQQALGQGPQFIFQYYREEENGRGNFPPRFSGLQFPNYSSELNVNALELDDSALYLCASSSRGGPTGELFFGEGSRLTVL.

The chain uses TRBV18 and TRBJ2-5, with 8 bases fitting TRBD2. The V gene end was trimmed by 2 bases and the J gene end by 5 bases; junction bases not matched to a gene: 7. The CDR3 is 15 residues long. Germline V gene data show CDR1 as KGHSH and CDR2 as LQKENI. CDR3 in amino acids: CASSPSAGVGETQYF. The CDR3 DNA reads TGTGCCAGCTCACCATCAGCGGGAGTGGGGGAGACCCAGTACTTC.

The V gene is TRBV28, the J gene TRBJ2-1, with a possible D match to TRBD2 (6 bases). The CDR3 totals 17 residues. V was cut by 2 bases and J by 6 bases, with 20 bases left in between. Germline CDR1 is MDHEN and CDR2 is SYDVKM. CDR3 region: CASSLLPFRLGSNEQFF. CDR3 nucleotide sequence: TGTGCCAGCAGTTTACTCCCCTTCCGACTAGGGAGCAATGAGCAGTTCTTC.